The T cell receptor beta chain described here comes from a study of cytomegalovirus exposure and HLA in healthy donors. For the study at large: Findings of an earlier analysis included some 110 million unique TCR beta sequences from roughly 200 million T cells. Study-level points and caveats: The listing of 150 to 200 TCR beta chains classed them as cytomegalovirus-associated.

Concerning this clone: What it binds is not known.

Healthy donors of bone marrow made up the group. The PCR was carried out with 60 Vbeta primers and 13 Jbeta primers. The data were produced by immunoSEQ multiplex PCR, yet TCRdb's version contains in-frame clones alone and is incomplete. The sample includes around 100,000 clones. The material sequenced was PBMCs. This sequence was found in a man in his thirties or forties in good health and CMV-seronegative.

CDR3 region: CASSLAAGLSSGNTIYF. For the CDR3, the DNA is TGTGCCAGCAGCTTGGCGGCAGGGCTATCCTCTGGAAACACCATATATTTT. V gene TRBV5-6 combines with J gene TRBJ1-3, with TRBD1 as a possible D gene (5 bases). This CDR3 has 17 amino acids. V was cut by 0 bases and J by 0 bases, with 13 bases left in between. The V gene's germline CDR1 is SGHDT and CDR2 YYEEEE.